This T cell receptor beta chain was profiled in a study of cytomegalovirus exposure and HLA in healthy donors. Findings and limits, study-wide: Donors were assumed by presence/absence analyses to have roughly uniform sequencing depth.

With 60 Vbeta and 13 Jbeta primers, the PCR was carried out. In the original workflow: In a later analysis, roughly 86 million unique TCR beta chains included roughly 11 million shared by two or more donors. TCRdb keeps only in-frame clones here, not all; method: immunoSEQ multiplex PCR. V, J and clone size are taken as reported in that table, and D and trimming were inferred from the DNA itself. This table holds roughly 130,000 clones, roughly 70% found once. Note on this clone: What it recognizes is unknown.

Regarding donors, all were healthy bone marrow donors. Sequencing was done on a sample of PBMCs. This clonotype was obtained from a middle-aged woman in good health and CMV-seropositive.

CDR3 nucleotides: TGTGCCAGCAGTCCAACCGGGACAGGGGATGAAAAACTGTTTTTT. Translated: CASSPTGTGDEKLFF. J is TRBJ1-4 and V is TRBV28; 10 bases fit TRBD1. V shed 5 bases, J shed 6 bases, and the junction held 6 bases outside the gene matches. The CDR3 spans 15 residues. Looked up from germline, CDR1 is MDHEN and CDR2 is SYDVKM.